This T cell receptor (beta chain) was documented in a study of blood T cell repertoires in COVID-19. The CDR3 length is 11 residues. CDR1 MDHEN and CDR2 SYDVKM come from the germline V gene. V shed 3 bases and J shed 10 bases, with 7 bases lying between them. Only in-frame clones appear in the TCRdb table, and some are missing; sequencing was by immunoSEQ multiplex PCR. The repertoire holds roughly 300,000 clones, with about 87% as singletons. V gene TRBV28 combines with J gene TRBJ2-1, with D possibly TRBD2 on 5 matching bases. The source material was peripheral blood. The receptor was isolated from a woman in her forties or fifties who had recovered from COVID-19. CDR3 DNA sequence: TGTGCCAGCAGTTTCTCGGGGGAGCAGTTCTTC. Its protein is CASSFSGEQFF.